The source of this T cell receptor beta chain is a study of CD8+ T cells in alopecia areata. Isolated RNA was reverse transcribed into cDNA used as the sequencing template. Profiled with immunoSEQ multiplex PCR; TCRdb holds only in-frame clones, not every one. The sample lists 180,000 or so clones; about 48% were seen once. The germline V and J ends were trimmed by 1 base and 1 base, with 10 bases remaining between them. Per the germline V gene, CDR1 is SGHVS and CDR2 is FNYEAQ. The CDR3 sequence is 15 residues long. The treatment here: oral pan-JAK inhibitor, 5-10 mg twice daily. The source was CD8+ T cells sorted from blood, collected at week 24, from a patient treated with tofacitinib. The chain uses TRBV7-6 and TRBJ1-1; TRBD1 is a possible D gene (5 bases). This receptor was identified in a human donor with alopecia areata. The CDR3 protein is CASSLGGTGNTEAFF. CDR3 nucleotides: TGTGCCAGCAGCTTAGGGGGAACAGGGAACACTGAAGCTTTCTTT.